A selection of T cell receptor beta chains follows, all from one sample in a study of CD8 T cells in ankylosing spondylitis. TCRdb re-called the 5' RACE reads through MiXCR, storing one row per CDR3 protein. Here the sample spans 310,000 or so distinct CDR3 sequences, about 19% being singletons. The specimen was blood, either unsorted or a sorted T cell fraction (not recorded which). The receptor set was obtained from a male donor with ankylosing spondylitis or in good health (not recorded which). Both conserved end residues are part of each CDR3. D genes are given only for firm matches. Part of the rows lack a size; the others show once, few, many or a class for expanded clones.

j_call,clone_size,d_call,v_call,cdr3_aa,cdr3_nt
TRBJ2-3,-,-,TRBV11-2,CASSFQGTSSTDTQYF,TGTGCCAGCAGCTTTCAGGGTACCAGTAGCACAGATACGCAGTATTTT
TRBJ2-2,-,-,TRBV5-1,CASSHAPIGELFF,TGCGCCAGCAGCCACGCACCGATCGGGGAGCTGTTTTTT
TRBJ2-3,-,TRBD2,TRBV27,CVSSPGLAGADTQYF,TGTGTCAGCAGTCCCGGACTAGCGGGAGCAGATACGCAGTATTTT
TRBJ2-1,-,-,TRBV3-1,CASSQLFGGSSYNEQFF,TGTGCCAGCAGCCAACTCTTCGGGGGAAGCTCCTACAATGAGCAGTTCTTC
TRBJ1-1,few,-,TRBV7-3,CASSWVGGTEAFF,TGTGCCAGCAGCTGGGTAGGGGGCACTGAAGCTTTCTTT
TRBJ2-6,few,-,TRBV7-8,CASSLETLSSGANVLTF,TGTGCCAGCAGCTTGGAGACTCTAAGCTCTGGGGCCAACGTCCTGACTTTC
TRBJ2-5,-,TRBD1,TRBV12-3/TRBV12-4,CASSPGTGPLETQYF,TGTGCCAGCAGTCCCGGGACAGGACCCCTGGAGACCCAGTACTTC
TRBJ2-1,-,TRBD2,TRBV5-1,CASTVGGAAYNEQFF,TGCGCCAGCACCGTGGGAGGGGCGGCCTACAATGAGCAGTTCTTC
TRBJ1-2,many,-,TRBV25-1,CASSDRGYGYTF,TGTGCCAGCAGTGACCGCGGTTATGGCTACACCTTC
TRBJ1-1,few,-,TRBV10-3,CAISEGLGMNTEAFF,TGTGCCATCAGTGAAGGATTGGGGATGAACACTGAAGCTTTCTTT
TRBJ2-1,-,TRBD2,TRBV9,CASSLEREREQFF,TGTGCCAGCAGCCTGGAGCGGGAGCGTGAGCAGTTCTTC
TRBJ1-1,once,TRBD1,TRBV7-9,CASSFKGATEAFF,TGTGCCAGCAGCTTCAAGGGGGCCACTGAAGCTTTCTTT
TRBJ1-1,-,-,TRBV20-1,CSASPGAPAEAFF,TGCAGTGCTAGTCCCGGGGCCCCGGCTGAAGCTTTCTTT
TRBJ2-3,-,-,TRBV2,CASSEAGTSSTDTQYF,TGTGCCAGCAGTGAGGCCGGGACATCTAGCACAGATACGCAGTATTTT
TRBJ1-2,few,-,TRBV7-9,CASSLEGRVHGYTF,TGTGCCAGCAGCTTAGAGGGCAGGGTTCATGGCTACACCTTC
TRBJ1-5,-,-,TRBV20-1,CSASGGVDQPQHF,TGCAGTGCTTCAGGTGGGGTCGATCAGCCCCAGCATTTT
TRBJ2-5,-,-,TRBV12-1,CASSVSAKKETQYF,TGTGCCAGCAGTGTTAGTGCAAAGAAGGAGACCCAGTACTTC
TRBJ2-2,many,-,TRBV29-1,CSVEQGHANTGELFF,TGCAGCGTTGAACAGGGGCACGCGAACACCGGGGAGCTGTTTTTT
TRBJ1-5,-,TRBD1,TRBV3-1,CAISRGQGLKVSNQPQHF,TGTGCCATCAGCCGGGGACAGGGGCTGAAGGTTAGCAATCAGCCCCAGCATTTT
TRBJ1-5,-,-,TRBV21-1,CASSKGGADCNQPQHF,TGTGCCAGCAGCAAAGGGGGGGCAGACTGCAATCAGCCCCAGCATTTT
TRBJ2-5,few,-,TRBV10-3,CAVGRGETQYF,TGTGCCGTTGGACGGGGAGAGACCCAGTACTTC
TRBJ2-2,many,-,TRBV12-3/TRBV12-4,CADRRANTGELFF,TGTGCCGATCGGAGGGCGAACACCGGGGAGCTGTTTTTT
TRBJ1-2,few,-,TRBV2,CASRDLDEFGYTF,TGTGCCAGCAGGGACCTCGACGAGTTTGGCTACACCTTC
TRBJ1-6,-,-,TRBV11-2,CASSARDASAPLHF,TGTGCCAGCAGCGCCCGGGACGCCTCGGCACCCCTCCACTTT
TRBJ2-4,-,-,TRBV14,CASSQGGLGIAKNIQYF,TGTGCCAGCAGCCAAGGGGGACTCGGAATAGCCAAAAACATTCAGTACTTC
TRBJ2-5,-,TRBD1,TRBV5-1,CASSLALSDRTYQETQYF,TGCGCCAGCAGCTTGGCCCTCTCGGACAGGACGTACCAAGAGACCCAGTACTTC